These 16 T cell receptor beta chains were all obtained from the same sample, sequenced in a study of blood T cell repertoires in COVID-19. The method was immunoSEQ multiplex PCR; TCRdb's version includes in-frame clones alone and lacks a portion of them. The table records about 240,000 clones, about 89% of them present only once. Sequenced material: PBMCs or T cells enriched from blood (not recorded which). The receptors derive from a woman aged 30 to 39 who had recovered from COVID-19.

The genes are TRBV4-3 and TRBJ2-1, with D maybe TRBD2 (6 bases). The V end lost 1 base, the J end lost 3 bases, and 10 bases lay between the germline ends. Germline CDR1 and CDR2: LGHNA and YSLEER. The CDR3 sequence is 15 residues long. This CDR3 reads CASSQGGTDYNEQFF. In nucleotides, the CDR3 is TGCGCCAGCAGCCAAGGGGGGACTGACTACAATGAGCAGTTCTTC.

This chain joins TRBV7-3 and TRBJ1-1; D is undetermined. The CDR3 covers 14 residues. The V gene lost 3 bases and the J gene lost 6 bases, with 14 bases spanning the gap. Germline CDR1 SGHTA, CDR2 FQGTGA. The CDR3 spells CASSLGRSSPEAFF. CDR3 nucleotides: TGTGCCAGCAGCTTGGGCAGGTCGAGCCCTGAAGCTTTCTTT.

In its sample, this clone was seen once. The gene calls are TRBV9 and TRBJ2-1, with TRBD2 matching 7 bases. J lost 12 bases, V lost 0 bases, and 24 bases had no gene match. The germline CDR1 and CDR2 sequences are SGDLS and YYNGEE. CDR3 length: 19 residues. The CDR3 nucleotides are TGTGCCAGCAGCGTAGAGACTGGGCAGGGACTAATACGGGGCGCTCCGCAGTTCTTC. This translates into CASSVETGQGLIRGAPQFF.

This clone has a handful of counts. This sequence joins TRBV24-1 and TRBJ1-2; 7 bases are a match to TRBD1. The germline gives CDR1 KGHDR, CDR2 SFDVKD. V shed 4 bases, J shed 2 bases, and the junction held 3 bases outside the gene matches. This CDR3 contains 14 residues. The CDR3 DNA is TGTGCCACCAGTGACAACAGGGGAAACTATGGCTACACCTTC. It specifies CATSDNRGNYGYTF.

This chain links TRBV9 with TRBJ1-2; 8 bases are shared with TRBD1. J was trimmed by 4 bases and V by 4 bases; bases with no gene match: 12. The length of the CDR3 is 16 residues. From germline, CDR1 is SGDLS and CDR2 YYNGEE. CDR3 coding DNA: TGTGCCAGCAGCCCCAGACAGGGGAGAGAATTCTATGGCTACACCTTC. Translation gives CASSPRQGREFYGYTF.

The rearrangement uses TRBV27 and TRBJ2-5; D is possibly TRBD1 (5 bases). The CDR3 contains 15 residues. V was trimmed by 0 bases and J by 2 bases, leaving 10 bases between them. The germline CDR1 and CDR2 sequences are MNHEY and SMNVEV (reference sequence). The CDR3 protein is CASSLSGAIQETQYF. CDR3 bases: TGTGCCAGCAGTTTATCAGGGGCCATACAAGAGACCCAGTACTTC.

This chain joins TRBV21-1 and TRBJ2-1; the listed D gene, TRBD2, was not tested against the DNA. TRBV21-1 is assigned pseudogene status. The CDR3 is made up of 14 amino acids. The CDR3: CASSRASPYNEQFF. CDR3 sequence (DNA): TGTGCCAGCAGCAGGGCTAGCCCGTACAATGAGCAGTTCTTC.

This chain joins TRBV15 and TRBJ1-5; 8 bases are a match to TRBD1. V shed 0 bases and J 7 bases; nucleotides not matched to a gene: 8. CDR1 and CDR2 from the germline V gene are LNHNV and YYDKDF (reference sequence). The CDR3 length is 16 residues. The CDR3 spells CATSREVQGAGQPQHF. The CDR3, as DNA: TGTGCCACCAGCAGAGAGGTTCAGGGGGCCGGGCAGCCCCAGCATTTT.

V gene TRBV9 combines with J gene TRBJ2-1; no firm D call. The V and J ends lost 0 bases and 3 bases respectively, with 10 bases between them. The CDR3 totals 15 residues. The germline V gene has CDR1 SGDLS and CDR2 YYNGEE. CDR3 sequence reads: CASSVGPSSYNEQFF. CDR3 coding DNA: TGTGCCAGCAGCGTAGGTCCGTCTAGCTACAATGAGCAGTTCTTC.

This rearrangement joins TRBV28 to TRBJ1-5, with 10 bases that match TRBD1. The trim removed 6 bases at V and 4 bases at J, leaving 9 bases unmatched. The germline V gene encodes CDR1 MDHEN and CDR2 SYDVKM. This CDR3 has 16 amino acids. CDR3 sequence (DNA): TGTGCCAGCAGGAGTACCGGGACAGGGGATAATCAGCCCCAGCATTTT. This codes for CASRSTGTGDNQPQHF.

The chain joins TRBV7-3 to TRBJ2-2; possible D gene TRBD1, 6 bases. The CDR3 consists of 14 residues. Germline V lookup: CDR1 SGHTA, CDR2 FQGTGA. Trimming left V 5 bases short and J 4 bases short, with 11 bases between. The CDR3 region has the DNA TGTGCCAGCAGCCCGACAGGAGTCACCGGGGAGCTGTTTTTT. Amino acids: CASSPTGVTGELFF.

This rearrangement joins TRBV6-5 to TRBJ1-5; 9 bases map to TRBD1. The CDR3 is 15 residues long. With 10 bases clipped from V and 4 bases from J, the junction kept 11 bases outside the gene matches. Per germline, CDR1 MNHEY and CDR2 SVGAGI. The CDR3 DNA reads TGTGCCACCGGCCCCGGGACAGGGCATAATCAGCCCCAGCATTTT. Its protein is CATGPGTGHNQPQHF.

V usage is TRBV30 and J usage is TRBJ1-4; perhaps TRBD1 as D (5 bases). Trimming removed 1 base at V and 4 bases at J, with 10 bases between. From germline, CDR1 is GTSNPN and CDR2 SVGIG (reference sequence). The CDR3 consists of 14 residues. The CDR3 DNA sequence: TGTGCCTGGAGTGGAACAGGCCTTAATGAAAAACTGTTTTTT. Protein sequence: CAWSGTGLNEKLFF.

The rearrangement links TRBV9 to TRBJ1-1; D is perhaps TRBD1 (6 bases). The CDR3 is made up of 15 amino acids. V lost 3 bases and J 2 bases, leaving 14 bases between the germline ends. Germline CDR1 is SGDLS and CDR2 is YYNGEE. The CDR3 DNA reads TGTGCCAGCAGCGCCTCGACAGGTCCTAACACTGAAGCTTTCTTT. This gives the protein CASSASTGPNTEAFF.

The chain links TRBV9 to TRBJ2-5, with D possibly being TRBD1 (5 bases). Trimming took 0 bases from V and 2 from J, leaving 14 bases between them. This CDR3 is built from 16 residues. Germline V gene data show CDR1 as SGDLS and CDR2 as YYNGEE. CDR3 in amino acids: CASSVGSSGLQETQYF. The CDR3, as DNA: TGTGCCAGCAGCGTAGGAAGTTCAGGGCTACAAGAGACCCAGTACTTC. Full variable domain (remainder filled in from reference TRBV9 and TRBJ2-5): DSGVTQTPKHLITATGQRVTLRCSPRSGDLSVYWYQQSLDQGLQFLIQYYNGEERAKGNILERFSAQQFPDLHSELNLSSLELGDSALYFCASSVGSSGLQETQYFGPGTRLLVL.

The sample holds one count of this clone. V usage is TRBV19 and J usage is TRBJ1-2; the match to TRBD1 covers 9 bases. Germline V CDR1 and CDR2: LNHDA, SQIVND (reference sequence). The CDR3 is made up of 15 amino acids. Germline trimming cut 5 bases from V and 6 bases from J; bases unmatched to any gene: 10. The CDR3 sequence: CASSSQTTGGHGYTF. CDR3 nucleotide sequence: TGTGCCAGTAGTTCGCAAACTACAGGGGGCCATGGCTACACCTTC.